This T cell receptor (beta chain) was identified in a study of T cell repertoires in cytomegalovirus infection. One entry per CDR3 protein, called by TCRdb with MiXCR from the reads. The sample yields 500,000 to 600,000 distinct CDR3 sequences, more than 15% seen once. CDR3 length: 16 amino acids. Trimming cost V 0 bases and J 2 bases, with 9 bases left between them. The germline V gene encodes CDR1 SGHKS and CDR2 YYEKEE (reference sequence). The source is a human donor in good health (CMV status not recorded). Some clones in this sample may be carry-over from other donors' samples. Sequencing input: CD8+ T cells from PBMCs. The chain joins TRBV5-5 to TRBJ1-6; the D gene is possibly TRBD1 (6 bases). CDR3 loop: CASSLDRETYNSPLHF. CDR3 in DNA: TGTGCCAGCAGCTTGGACAGGGAAACCTATAATTCACCCCTCCACTTT.